This entry describes one T cell receptor beta chain. Its antigen is unknown. Given a much more abundant clone one base away, this may be a read error. This entry comes from a study of regulatory T cells in long-lasting Graves disease. Regarding the study as a whole: Compared with new cases, persistent Graves' patients showed reduced TCR diversity.

Arm-PCR with iRepertoire HTBI primers amplified the CDR3 regions for these TCR beta libraries. TCRdb reprocessed the multiplex PCR reads with MiXCR, giving one entry per CDR3 protein. Altogether hundreds of thousands of distinct CDR3 sequences are present, around a fifth being singletons, with the ten largest covering 13% to 15%. With 7 bases removed from V and 0 bases from J, the gap between germline ends came to 9 bases. Germline CDR1 and CDR2: SGHAT and FQNNGV. The CDR3 contains 13 residues. Noted time point: persistent/refractory GD, antithyroid drugs over 5 years with positive TRAb. Extracted PBMC RNA gave rise to the TCR library.

V gene TRBV11-2 combines with J gene TRBJ2-5; no reliable D call. Sequences were derived from peripheral blood mononuclear cells (PBMCs), sampled when the disease was refractory, from a patient treated with antithyroid drugs. The sequence was obtained from a female donor with Graves disease. This CDR3 is CASNFGNQETQYF. DNA for the CDR3: TGTGCCAGCAACTTTGGAAACCAAGAGACCCAGTACTTC.